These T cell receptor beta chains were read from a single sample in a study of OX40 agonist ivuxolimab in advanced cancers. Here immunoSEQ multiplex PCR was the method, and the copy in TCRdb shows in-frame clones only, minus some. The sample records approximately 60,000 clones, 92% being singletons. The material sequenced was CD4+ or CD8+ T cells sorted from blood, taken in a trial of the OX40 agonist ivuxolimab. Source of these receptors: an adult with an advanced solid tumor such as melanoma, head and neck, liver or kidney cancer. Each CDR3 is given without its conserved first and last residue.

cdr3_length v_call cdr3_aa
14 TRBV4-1 ASSHLGRGGLETQY
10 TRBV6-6 ASTNLGGTQY
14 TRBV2 ASSRGLSLPGQPQH
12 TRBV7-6 ASSPQTGSYEQY
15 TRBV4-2 ASSHGQGGKNNQPQH
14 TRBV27 ASSRYGQGASYEQY
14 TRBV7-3 ASRLGGPRLTDTQY
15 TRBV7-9 ASRVAGGVTGANVLT
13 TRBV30 AWSHGAGSNQPQH
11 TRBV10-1 ASSGPSGDTQY
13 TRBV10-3 AMMDGPLSGNTIY
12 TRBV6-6 ASSYSKQRETQY
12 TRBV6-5 ASSYSSVGNTIY
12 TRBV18 ASSPRGGTGELF
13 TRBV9 ASSVGEGWDLEQY
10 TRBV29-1 SAQGGNYGYT
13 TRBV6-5 ASSQQTGSDTEAF
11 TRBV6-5 ASSSSGSYEQY
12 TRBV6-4 ASKAGDSTYGYT
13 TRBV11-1 ASRLGGVVQETQY
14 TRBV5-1 ASSLAISGLNYGYT
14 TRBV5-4 ASSSTKDRGDYGYT